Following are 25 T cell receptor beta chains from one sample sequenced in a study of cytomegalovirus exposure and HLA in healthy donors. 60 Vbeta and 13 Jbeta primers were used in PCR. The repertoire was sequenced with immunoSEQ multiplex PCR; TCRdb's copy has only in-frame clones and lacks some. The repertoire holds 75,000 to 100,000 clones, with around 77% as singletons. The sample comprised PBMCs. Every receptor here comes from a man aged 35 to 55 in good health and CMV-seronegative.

The CDR3 loop reads CASSRKAGREQFF. CDR3 coding DNA: TGTGCCAGCAGCCGAAAGGCAGGCCGTGAGCAGTTCTTC. V and J are TRBV5-6 and TRBJ2-1; no reliable D call. Germline loops: CDR1 SGHDT, CDR2 YYEEEE. V was pared by 4 bases and J by 9 bases, with 14 bases between. The length of the CDR3 is 13 residues.

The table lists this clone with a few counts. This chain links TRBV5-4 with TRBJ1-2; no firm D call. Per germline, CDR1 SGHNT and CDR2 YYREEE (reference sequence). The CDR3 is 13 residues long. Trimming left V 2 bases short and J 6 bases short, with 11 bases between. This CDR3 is CASSFPAEDGYTF. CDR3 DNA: TGTGCCAGCAGCTTCCCTGCGGAGGATGGCTACACCTTC.

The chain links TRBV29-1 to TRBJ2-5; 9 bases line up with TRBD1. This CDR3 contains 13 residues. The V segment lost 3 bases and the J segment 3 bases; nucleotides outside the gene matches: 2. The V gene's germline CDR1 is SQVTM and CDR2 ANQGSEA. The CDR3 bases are TGCAGCGTTGAGAGGACAGGGGAAGAGACCCAGTACTTC. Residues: CSVERTGEETQYF.

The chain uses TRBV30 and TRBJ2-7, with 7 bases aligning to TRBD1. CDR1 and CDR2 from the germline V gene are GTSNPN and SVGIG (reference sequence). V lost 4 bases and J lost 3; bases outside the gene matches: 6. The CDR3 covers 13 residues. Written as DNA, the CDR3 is TGTGCCTGGATAGGGGACAGCCGCTACGAGCAGTACTTC. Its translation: CAWIGDSRYEQYF.

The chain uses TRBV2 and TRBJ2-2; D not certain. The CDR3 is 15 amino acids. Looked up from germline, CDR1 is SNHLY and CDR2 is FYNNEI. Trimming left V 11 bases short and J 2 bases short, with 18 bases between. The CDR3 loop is CAASSSGQNTGELFF. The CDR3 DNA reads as TGTGCCGCGAGTAGCAGTGGCCAAAACACCGGGGAGCTGTTTTTT.

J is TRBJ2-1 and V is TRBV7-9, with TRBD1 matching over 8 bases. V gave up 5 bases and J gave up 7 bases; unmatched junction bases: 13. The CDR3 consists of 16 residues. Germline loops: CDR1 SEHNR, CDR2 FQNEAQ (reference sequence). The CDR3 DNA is TGTGCCAGCAGCCCCCTCCGGACAGGGCCCCAGAATGAGCAGTTCTTC. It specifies CASSPLRTGPQNEQFF.

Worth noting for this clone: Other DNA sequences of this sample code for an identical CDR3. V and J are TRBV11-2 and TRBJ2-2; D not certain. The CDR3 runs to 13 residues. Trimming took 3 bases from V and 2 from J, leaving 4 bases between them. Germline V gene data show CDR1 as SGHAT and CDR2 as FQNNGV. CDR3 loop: CASSFVNTGELFF. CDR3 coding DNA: TGTGCCAGCAGCTTCGTCAACACCGGGGAGCTGTTTTTT.

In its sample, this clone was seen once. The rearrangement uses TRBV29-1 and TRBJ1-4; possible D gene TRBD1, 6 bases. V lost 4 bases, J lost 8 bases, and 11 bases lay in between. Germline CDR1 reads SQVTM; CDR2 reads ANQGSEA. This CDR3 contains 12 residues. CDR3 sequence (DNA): TGCAGCGTTGGACTGGGGGCGGAAAAACTGTTTTTT. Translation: CSVGLGAEKLFF.

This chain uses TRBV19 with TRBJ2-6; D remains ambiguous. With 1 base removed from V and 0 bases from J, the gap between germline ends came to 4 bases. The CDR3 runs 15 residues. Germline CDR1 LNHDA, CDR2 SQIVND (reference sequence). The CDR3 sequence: CASSIVHSGANVLTF. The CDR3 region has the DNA TGTGCCAGTAGTATAGTCCACTCTGGGGCCAACGTCCTGACTTTC.

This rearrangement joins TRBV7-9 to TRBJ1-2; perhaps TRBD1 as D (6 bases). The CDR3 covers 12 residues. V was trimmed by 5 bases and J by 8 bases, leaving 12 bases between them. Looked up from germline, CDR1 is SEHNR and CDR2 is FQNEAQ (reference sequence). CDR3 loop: CASSATGNGYTF. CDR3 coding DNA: TGTGCCAGCAGCGCAACAGGGAACGGCTACACCTTC.

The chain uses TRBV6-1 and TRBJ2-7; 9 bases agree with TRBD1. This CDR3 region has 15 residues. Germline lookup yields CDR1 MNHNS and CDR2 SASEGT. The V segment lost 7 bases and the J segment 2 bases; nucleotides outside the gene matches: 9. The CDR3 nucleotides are TGTGCCAGCATACGGACAGGGGCCTATCCCTACGAGCAGTACTTC. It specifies CASIRTGAYPYEQYF.

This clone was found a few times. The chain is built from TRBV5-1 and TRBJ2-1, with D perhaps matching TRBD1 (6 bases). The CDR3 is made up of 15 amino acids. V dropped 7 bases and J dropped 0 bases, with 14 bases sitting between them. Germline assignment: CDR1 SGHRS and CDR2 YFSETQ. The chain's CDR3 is CASATGGNSYNEQFF. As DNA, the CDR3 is TGCGCCAGCGCGACAGGAGGAAACTCCTACAATGAGCAGTTCTTC.

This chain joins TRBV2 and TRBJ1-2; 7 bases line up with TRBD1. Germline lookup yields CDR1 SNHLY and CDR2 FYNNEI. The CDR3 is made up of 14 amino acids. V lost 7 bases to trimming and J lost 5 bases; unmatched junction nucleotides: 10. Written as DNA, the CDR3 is TGTGCCAGCAACAAACCCGGGACAGAATATGGCTACACCTTC. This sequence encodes CASNKPGTEYGYTF.

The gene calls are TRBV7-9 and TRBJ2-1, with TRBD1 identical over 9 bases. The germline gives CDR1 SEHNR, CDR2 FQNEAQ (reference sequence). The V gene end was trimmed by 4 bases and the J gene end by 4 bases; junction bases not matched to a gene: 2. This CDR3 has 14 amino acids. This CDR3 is CASSSGQGYNEQFF. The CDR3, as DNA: TGTGCCAGCAGCTCCGGACAGGGGTACAATGAGCAGTTCTTC.

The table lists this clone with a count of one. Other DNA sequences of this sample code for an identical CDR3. The chain's CDR3 is CASSALAGDPYEQYF. The CDR3, as DNA: TGTGCCAGCAGTGCACTAGCGGGAGATCCCTACGAGCAGTACTTC. The chain recombines TRBV6-5 with TRBJ2-7; the match to TRBD2 covers 11 bases. This CDR3 spans 15 amino acids. The trim removed 5 bases at V and 2 bases at J, leaving 5 bases unmatched. Germline CDR1 and CDR2: MNHEY and SVGAGI.

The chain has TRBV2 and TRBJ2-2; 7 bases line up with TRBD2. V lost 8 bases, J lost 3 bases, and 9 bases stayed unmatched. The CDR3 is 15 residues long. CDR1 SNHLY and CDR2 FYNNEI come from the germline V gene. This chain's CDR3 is CASRGTISDTGELFF. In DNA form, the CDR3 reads TGTGCCAGCCGAGGGACTATTAGCGACACCGGGGAGCTGTTTTTT.

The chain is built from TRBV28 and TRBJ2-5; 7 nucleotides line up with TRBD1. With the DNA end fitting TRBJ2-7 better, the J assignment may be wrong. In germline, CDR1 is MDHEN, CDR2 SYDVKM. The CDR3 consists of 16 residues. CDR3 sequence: CASRLSTGTAIYEQYF. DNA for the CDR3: TGTGCCAGCAGACTTTCTACCGGGACAGCTATCTACGAGCAGTACTTC.

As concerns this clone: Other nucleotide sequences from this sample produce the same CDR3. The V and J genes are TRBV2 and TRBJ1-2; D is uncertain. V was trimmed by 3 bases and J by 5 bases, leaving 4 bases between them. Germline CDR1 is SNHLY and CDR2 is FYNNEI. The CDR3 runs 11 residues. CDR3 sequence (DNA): TGTGCCAGCAGTGAGCGGTATGGCTACACCTTC. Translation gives CASSERYGYTF.

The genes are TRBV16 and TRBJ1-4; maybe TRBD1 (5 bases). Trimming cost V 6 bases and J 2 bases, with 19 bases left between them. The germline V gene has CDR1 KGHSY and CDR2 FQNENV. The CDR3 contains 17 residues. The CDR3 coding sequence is TGTGCCAGCAGACGCAGGGTTTCCCCTGCGACTAATGAAAAACTGTTTTTT. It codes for CASRRRVSPATNEKLFF.

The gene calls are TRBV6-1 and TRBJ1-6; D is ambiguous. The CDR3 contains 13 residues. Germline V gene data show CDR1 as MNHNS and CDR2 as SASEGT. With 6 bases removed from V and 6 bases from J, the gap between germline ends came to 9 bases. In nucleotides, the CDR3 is TGTGCCAGCAGCCCGGAGGGTAATTCACCCCTCCACTTT. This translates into CASSPEGNSPLHF.

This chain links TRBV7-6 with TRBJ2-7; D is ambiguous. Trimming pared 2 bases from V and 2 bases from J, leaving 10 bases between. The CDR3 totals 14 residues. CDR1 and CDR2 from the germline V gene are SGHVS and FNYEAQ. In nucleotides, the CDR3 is TGTGCCAGCAGCTTAATCGATCTAGCCTACGAGCAGTACTTC. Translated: CASSLIDLAYEQYF.

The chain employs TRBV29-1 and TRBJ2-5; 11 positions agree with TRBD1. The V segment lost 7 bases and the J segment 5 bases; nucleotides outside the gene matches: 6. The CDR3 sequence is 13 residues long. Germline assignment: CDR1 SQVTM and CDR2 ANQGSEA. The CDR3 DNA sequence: TGCAGCGGAGGACAGGGGGCGGGTGAGACCCAGTACTTC. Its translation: CSGGQGAGETQYF.

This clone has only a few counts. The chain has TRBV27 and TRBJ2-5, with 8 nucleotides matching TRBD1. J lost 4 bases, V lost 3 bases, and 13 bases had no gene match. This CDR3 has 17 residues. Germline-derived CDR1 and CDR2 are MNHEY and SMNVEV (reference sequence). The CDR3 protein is CASSLRRDRRSLETQYF. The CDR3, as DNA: TGTGCCAGCAGTTTGCGGCGGGACAGGCGATCCTTAGAGACCCAGTACTTC.

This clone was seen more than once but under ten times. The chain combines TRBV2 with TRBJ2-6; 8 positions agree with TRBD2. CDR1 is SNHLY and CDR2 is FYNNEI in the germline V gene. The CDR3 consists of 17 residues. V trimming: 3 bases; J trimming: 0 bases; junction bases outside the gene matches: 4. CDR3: CASSDGGRISGANVLTF. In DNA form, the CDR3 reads TGTGCCAGCAGTGACGGCGGGAGGATCTCTGGGGCCAACGTCCTGACTTTC.

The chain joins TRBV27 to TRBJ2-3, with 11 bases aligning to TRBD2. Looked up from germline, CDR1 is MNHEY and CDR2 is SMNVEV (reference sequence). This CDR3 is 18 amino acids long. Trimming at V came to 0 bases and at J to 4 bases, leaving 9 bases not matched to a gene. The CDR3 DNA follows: TGTGCCAGCAGTTTATCGGAGACTAGCGGGATTATCTCAGATACGCAGTATTTT. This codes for CASSLSETSGIISDTQYF.